Listed below are T cell receptor beta chains from one sample, sequenced in a study of beta chain features in type 1 diabetes. The protocol was immunoSEQ multiplex PCR, while the TCRdb copy is restricted to in-frame clones and leaves out a portion. The repertoire holds 600,000 or so clones, around 15% seen once, with roughly 0.04% in the top ten. Sample: naive CD4+ T cells from blood. The receptor set was obtained from a man younger than 35 with type 1 diabetes. CDR3s include the opening cysteine and the closing phenylalanine or tryptophan. A D gene is named only where the DNA matches it firmly. Expanded clones get a size class; other rows say once, few or many, or leave the size out.

J | V | D | size | DNA | CDR3
TRBJ2-1 | TRBV7-9 | . | few | TGTGCCAGCAGCCCAAGAGGGCACAAAGACAATGAGCAGTTCTTC | CASSPRGHKDNEQFF
TRBJ2-7 | TRBV7-9 | TRBD2 | . | TGTGCCAGCAGTTTCAAGCAAGCGGGATCTCTCGAGCAGTACTTC | CASSFKQAGSLEQYF
TRBJ2-7 | TRBV7-9 | . | . | TGTGCCAGCAGCCAGGGAAGGGGACCCATCCCCCGCGAGCAGTACTTC | CASSQGRGPIPREQYF
TRBJ2-2 | TRBV9 | TRBD2 | few | TGTGCCAGCAGCGTAGGACTAGCAAGCACCGGGGAGCTGTTTTTT | CASSVGLASTGELFF
TRBJ2-1 | TRBV29-1 | TRBD2 | few | TGCAGCGTTGAATTCCTAGCGGGAAGGTTTGGTGAGCAGTTCTTC | CSVEFLAGRFGEQFF
TRBJ1-1 | TRBV30 | . | few | TGTGCCTGGAGTGTACGAAACACCCCGGGTGCTGAAGCTTTCTTT | CAWSVRNTPGAEAFF
TRBJ2-7 | TRBV18 | TRBD2 | few | TGTGCCAGCTCACTTGGCGGGGGTAGCTCCTACGAGCAGTACTTC | CASSLGGGSSYEQYF
TRBJ2-7 | TRBV5-1 | . | . | TGCGCCAGCAGCCCAACAGGGTTCTACGAGCAGTACTTC | CASSPTGFYEQYF
TRBJ1-3 | TRBV28 | . | few | TGTGCCAGCAGGACAGGTGCTTATGGAAACACCATATATTTT | CASRTGAYGNTIYF
TRBJ2-1 | TRBV2 | . | . | TGTGCCAGCAGCCCCCCCTCCAATGAGCAGTTCTTC | CASSPPSNEQFF
TRBJ2-7 | TRBV4-3 | . | . | TGCGCCAGCAGCCAAGGAGGAGGGTCCGGGACAGTCGTCTACGAGCAGTACTTC | CASSQGGGSGTVVYEQYF
TRBJ2-1 | TRBV27 | TRBD1 | . | TGTGCCAGCAGTCCCGGGACAGGGGCTGCAGAGGGGTCCTACAATGAGCAGTTCTTC | CASSPGTGAAEGSYNEQFF
TRBJ1-5 | TRBV7-2 | . | . | TGTGCCAGCAGCTTAGTAGCAGATAGCAATCAGCCCCAGCATTTT | CASSLVADSNQPQHF
TRBJ2-7 | TRBV29-1 | . | . | TGCAGCGTTGAAACGAGGGGCTCCTACGAGCAGTACTTC | CSVETRGSYEQYF
TRBJ2-5 | TRBV7-9 | . | . | TGTGCCAGCAGCTTTCGTGGAAGGACACCCTTTAAAGAGACCCAGTACTTC | CASSFRGRTPFKETQYF
TRBJ2-7 | TRBV11-1 | . | . | TGTGCCAGCAGCTTAGTAGCCCAGCTAGCGAACGAGCAGTACTTC | CASSLVAQLANEQYF
TRBJ2-7 | TRBV7-9 | TRBD2 | . | TGTGCCAGCTCTCAATCCGGGAGGGCCCTCGACGAGCAGTACTTC | CASSQSGRALDEQYF
TRBJ2-2 | TRBV30 | TRBD1 | . | TGTGCCTGGAGTGTACGAGACAGGGGTTCGGGGGAGCTGTTTTTT | CAWSVRDRGSGELFF
TRBJ2-7 | TRBV30 | . | few | TGTGCCTGGAGTGTCACCGCCCACGAGCAGTACTTC | CAWSVTAHEQYF
TRBJ2-6 | TRBV27 | . | few | TGTGCCAGCAGTCCCTGGTCTGGGGCCAACGTCCTGACTTTC | CASSPWSGANVLTF
TRBJ2-6 | TRBV2 | TRBD1 | few | TGTGCCAGCGCTGGCAGTGGACAGGCCAGGGTCCTGACTTTC | CASAGSGQARVLTF
TRBJ2-2 | TRBV2 | . | . | TGTGCCAGCAGCACACTGGAGTGGTCCGGGGAGCTGTTTTTT | CASSTLEWSGELFF
TRBJ2-6 | TRBV2 | . | . | TGTGCCAGCAGTGAACCCCACAGGACTGGGGCCAACGTCCTGACTTTC | CASSEPHRTGANVLTF
TRBJ1-1 | TRBV6-5 | . | . | TGTGCCAGCAGTTACGTCAGGGGCACTGAAGCTTTCTTT | CASSYVRGTEAFF
TRBJ1-4 | TRBV6-1 | . | . | TGTGCCAGCAGGGGAGGGGTCTGGGAAAAACTGTTTTTT | CASRGGVWEKLFF